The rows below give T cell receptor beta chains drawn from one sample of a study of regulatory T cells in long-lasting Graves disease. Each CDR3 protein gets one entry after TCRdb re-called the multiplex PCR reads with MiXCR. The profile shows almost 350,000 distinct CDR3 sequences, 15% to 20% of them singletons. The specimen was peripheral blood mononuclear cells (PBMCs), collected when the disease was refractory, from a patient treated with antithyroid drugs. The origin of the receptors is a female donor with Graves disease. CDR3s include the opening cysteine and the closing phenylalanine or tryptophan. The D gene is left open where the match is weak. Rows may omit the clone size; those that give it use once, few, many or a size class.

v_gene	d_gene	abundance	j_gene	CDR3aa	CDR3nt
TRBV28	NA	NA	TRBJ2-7	CASSFLRANSAPRGEQYF	TGTGCCAGCAGTTTTCTCCGGGCAAATAGTGCCCCCAGAGGAGAGCAGTACTTC
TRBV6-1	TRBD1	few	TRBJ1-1	CASSDPRQGVAFF	TGTGCCAGCAGTGACCCTCGACAGGGTGTAGCTTTCTTT
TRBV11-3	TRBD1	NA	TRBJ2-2	CASSSWTGDNTGELFF	TGTGCCAGCAGCTCATGGACAGGAGATAACACCGGGGAGCTGTTTTTT
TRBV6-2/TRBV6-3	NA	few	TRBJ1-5	CASSSEGALGQPQHF	TGTGCCAGCAGTTCGGAAGGGGCGCTGGGGCAGCCCCAGCATTTT
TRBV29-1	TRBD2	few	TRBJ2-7	CSVTGTSPYEQYF	TGCAGCGTTACCGGGACTAGTCCCTACGAGCAGTACTTC
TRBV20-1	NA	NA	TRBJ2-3	CSAINILTDTQYF	TGCAGTGCTATCAATATACTCACAGATACGCAGTATTTT
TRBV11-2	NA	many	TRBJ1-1	CASSFGSEAFF	TGTGCCAGCAGCTTTGGGTCTGAAGCTTTCTTT
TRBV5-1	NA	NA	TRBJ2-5	CASSSGDFQETQYF	TGCGCCAGCAGCTCGGGAGACTTCCAAGAGACCCAGTACTTC
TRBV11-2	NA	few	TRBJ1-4	CASSSGFRLDEKLFF	TGTGCCAGCAGCTCTGGGTTCCGGCTGGACGAAAAACTGTTTTTT
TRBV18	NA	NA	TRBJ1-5	CASSLSGRNSNQPQHF	TGTGCCAGCTCCCTCTCAGGGAGGAATTCCAATCAGCCCCAGCATTTT
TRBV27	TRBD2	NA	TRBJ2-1	CASRGLVSHEQFF	TGTGCCAGCAGGGGACTAGTATCGCATGAGCAGTTCTTC
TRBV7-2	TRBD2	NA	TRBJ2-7	CASSSESTSGGSYEQYF	TGTGCCAGCAGCTCCGAATCGACTAGCGGGGGGTCCTACGAGCAGTACTTC
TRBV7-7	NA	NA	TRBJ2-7	CASSWGTGSSYEQYF	TGTGCTAGCAGCTGGGGGACGGGAAGCTCCTACGAGCAGTACTTC
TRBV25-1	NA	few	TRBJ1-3	CASSDGAGNTIYF	TGTGCCAGCAGTGATGGGGCTGGAAACACCATATATTTT
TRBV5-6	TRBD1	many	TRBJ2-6	CASSLARDSRSRGNVLTF	TGTGCCAGCAGCTTGGCCCGGGACAGCCGCTCTAGAGGCAACGTCCTGACTTTC
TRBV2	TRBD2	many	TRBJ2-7	CASSAKRGSYEQYF	TGTGCCAGCAGTGCAAAGCGGGGCTCCTACGAGCAGTACTTC
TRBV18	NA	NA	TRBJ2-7	CASSRSWQTSPGEQYF	TGTGCCAGCTCACGGTCTTGGCAGACGTCCCCTGGGGAGCAGTACTTC
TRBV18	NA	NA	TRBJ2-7	CASSPQGQGTGEQYF	TGTGCCAGCTCACCACAAGGTCAGGGTACCGGCGAGCAGTACTTC
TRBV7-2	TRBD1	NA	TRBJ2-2	CASSSPDRGRFGELFF	TGTGCCAGCAGCTCCCCGGACAGGGGGCGATTCGGGGAGCTGTTTTTT
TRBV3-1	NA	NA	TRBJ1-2	CASSQSTVFYGYTF	TGTGCCAGCAGCCAATCGACAGTATTCTATGGCTACACCTTC
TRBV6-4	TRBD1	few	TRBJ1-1	CASSVEQGINTEAFF	TGTGCCAGCAGTGTCGAACAGGGGATCAACACTGAAGCTTTCTTT
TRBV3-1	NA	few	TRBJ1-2	CASSQELVSGYDYTF	TGTGCCAGCAGCCAAGAATTGGTTTCCGGCTATGACTACACCTTC
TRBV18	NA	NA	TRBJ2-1	CASSPPGSVQFF	TGTGCCAGCTCACCACCAGGATCGGTGCAGTTCTTC
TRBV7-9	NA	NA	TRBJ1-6	CASSLFQDYNSPLHF	TGTGCCAGCAGCTTATTCCAGGACTATAATTCACCCCTCCACTTT
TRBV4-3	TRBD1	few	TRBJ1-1	CASSRGTGLGVTEAFF	TGCGCCAGCAGCCGCGGGACAGGGTTGGGGGTCACTGAAGCTTTCTTT
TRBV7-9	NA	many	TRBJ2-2	CASSRTTQNTGELFF	TGTGCCAGCAGCCGGACTACGCAGAACACCGGGGAGCTGTTTTTT
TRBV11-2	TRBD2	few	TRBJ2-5	CASSWTRGREYQETQYF	TGTGCCAGCAGCTGGACGCGGGGGAGGGAGTACCAAGAGACCCAGTACTTC
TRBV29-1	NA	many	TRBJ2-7	CSVDGDGSYEQYF	TGCAGCGTTGACGGGGACGGATCCTACGAGCAGTACTTC
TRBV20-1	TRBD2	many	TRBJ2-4	CSARVLLAAPNIQYF	TGCAGTGCTAGGGTTCTACTAGCGGCTCCAAACATTCAGTACTTC
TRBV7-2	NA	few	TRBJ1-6	CASSSPWDSPLHF	TGTGCCAGCAGCTCCCCATGGGATTCACCCCTCCACTTT
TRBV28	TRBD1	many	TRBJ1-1	CASLDRGRGAFF	TGTGCCAGCCTGGACAGGGGTAGGGGAGCTTTCTTT
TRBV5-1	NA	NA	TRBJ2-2	CASAGGGVTRTGELFF	TGCGCCAGCGCTGGCGGGGGCGTCACTAGGACCGGGGAGCTGTTTTTT
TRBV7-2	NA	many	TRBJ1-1	CASSLSRQVEAFF	TGTGCCAGCAGCTTAAGTAGACAGGTTGAAGCTTTCTTT
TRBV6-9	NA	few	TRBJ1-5	CASSYGTRSNQPQHF	TGTGCCAGCAGTTACGGAACACGGAGCAATCAGCCCCAGCATTTT
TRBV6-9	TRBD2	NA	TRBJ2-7	CASSYLAGVYEQYF	TGTGCCAGCAGTTACCTAGCGGGGGTTTACGAGCAGTACTTC
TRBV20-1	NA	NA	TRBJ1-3	CSAGFGNTIYF	TGCAGTGCCGGCTTCGGAAACACCATATATTTT
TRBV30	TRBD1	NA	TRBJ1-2	CAWTRGAYGYTF	TGTGCCTGGACCAGGGGGGCCTATGGCTACACCTTC
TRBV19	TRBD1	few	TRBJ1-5	CASSTTGGDQPQHF	TGTGCCAGTAGTACGACAGGGGGAGATCAGCCCCAGCATTTT
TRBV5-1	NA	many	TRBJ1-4	CASRRGGGEKLFF	TGCGCCAGCAGAAGGGGGGGCGGTGAAAAACTGTTTTTT
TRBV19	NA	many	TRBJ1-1	CASSIVPGTEAFF	TGTGCCAGTAGTATAGTACCCGGCACTGAAGCTTTCTTT
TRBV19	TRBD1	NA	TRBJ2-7	CASTPRQGYEQYF	TGTGCCAGCACGCCCAGACAGGGCTACGAGCAGTACTTC
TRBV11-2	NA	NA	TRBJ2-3	CASSLWTDLDTQYF	TGTGCCAGCAGCCTATGGACAGATTTAGATACGCAGTATTTT
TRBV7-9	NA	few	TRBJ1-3	CASSLSVDRKSSGNTIYF	TGTGCCAGCAGCTTAAGCGTGGACCGAAAGAGCTCTGGAAACACCATATATTTT
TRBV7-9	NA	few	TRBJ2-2	CASSSTGTPTGELFF	TGTGCCAGCAGCTCAACCGGGACACCCACCGGGGAGCTGTTTTTT
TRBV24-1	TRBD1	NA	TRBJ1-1	CATSDLWTGLGGAFF	TGTGCCACCAGTGATCTGTGGACAGGCCTCGGAGGAGCTTTCTTT
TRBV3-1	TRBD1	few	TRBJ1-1	CASSLKGTGGTEAFF	TGTGCCAGCAGCCTAAAAGGGACAGGAGGTACTGAAGCTTTCTTT
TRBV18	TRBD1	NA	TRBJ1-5	CASSTGQVNQPQHF	TGTGCCAGCTCAACGGGACAGGTAAATCAGCCCCAGCATTTT